The clone carrying this T cell receptor beta chain was counted between two and nine times. What it binds is not known. The data were produced by immunoSEQ multiplex PCR, yet TCRdb's version contains in-frame clones alone and is incomplete. The profile shows 35,000 to 50,000 clones, around three quarters of them singletons. The data were obtained in a study of T cell responses to AZD1222 COVID-19 vaccine. Whole-study results and caveats: Donor demographics were predominantly white British with a female majority; clonal diversity may be underestimated.

The length of the CDR3 is 11 residues. V was pared by 8 bases and J by 7 bases, with 9 bases between. The germline V gene encodes CDR1 MDHEN and CDR2 SYDVKM. The V and J genes are TRBV28 and TRBJ2-1; no reliable D call. The TCR comes from an adult who received the MenACWY meningococcal vaccine as a control. Sequencing used peripheral blood, obtained 28 days after the second dose of the MenACWY control vaccine. CDR3 nucleotide sequence: TGTGCCAGCGCCACTCGTAATGAGCAGTTCTTC. Its translation is CASATRNEQFF.